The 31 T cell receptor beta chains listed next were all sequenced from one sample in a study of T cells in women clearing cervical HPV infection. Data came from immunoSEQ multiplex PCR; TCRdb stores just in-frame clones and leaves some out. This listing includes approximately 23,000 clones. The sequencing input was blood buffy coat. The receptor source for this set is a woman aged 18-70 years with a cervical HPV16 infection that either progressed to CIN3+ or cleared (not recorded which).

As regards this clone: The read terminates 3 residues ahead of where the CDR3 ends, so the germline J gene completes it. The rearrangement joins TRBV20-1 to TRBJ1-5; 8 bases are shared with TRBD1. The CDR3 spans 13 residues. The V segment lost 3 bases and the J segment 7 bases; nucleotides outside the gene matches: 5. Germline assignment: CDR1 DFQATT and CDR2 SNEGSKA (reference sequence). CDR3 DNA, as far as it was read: TGCAGTGCTAGCCAGGGGGCGCAACAGCCC. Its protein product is CSASQGAQQP. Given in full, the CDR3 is CSASQGAQQPQHF.

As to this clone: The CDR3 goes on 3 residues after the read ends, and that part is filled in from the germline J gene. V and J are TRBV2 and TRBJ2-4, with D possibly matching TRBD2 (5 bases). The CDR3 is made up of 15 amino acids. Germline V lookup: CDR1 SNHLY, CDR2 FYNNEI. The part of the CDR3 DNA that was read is TGTGCCAGCAGTGATGGGCTTTCGCACGCGGGTGGT. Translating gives CASSDGLSHAGG. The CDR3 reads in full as CASSDGLSHAGGQYF.

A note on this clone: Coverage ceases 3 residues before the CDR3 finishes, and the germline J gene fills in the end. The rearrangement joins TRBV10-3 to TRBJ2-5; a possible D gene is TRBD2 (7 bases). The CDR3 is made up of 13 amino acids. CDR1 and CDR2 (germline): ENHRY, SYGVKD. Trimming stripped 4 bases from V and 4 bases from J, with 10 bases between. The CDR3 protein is CAISVGGRETQYF. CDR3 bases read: TGTGCCATCAGTGTGGGGGGGCGAGAGACC.

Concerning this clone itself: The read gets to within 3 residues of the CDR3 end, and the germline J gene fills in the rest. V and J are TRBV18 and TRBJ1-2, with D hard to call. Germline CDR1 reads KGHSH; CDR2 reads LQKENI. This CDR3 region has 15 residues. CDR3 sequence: CASSLGPRGSYDYTF. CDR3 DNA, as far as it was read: TGTGCCAGCTCCCTTGGGCCCAGAGGCTCCTACGAC.

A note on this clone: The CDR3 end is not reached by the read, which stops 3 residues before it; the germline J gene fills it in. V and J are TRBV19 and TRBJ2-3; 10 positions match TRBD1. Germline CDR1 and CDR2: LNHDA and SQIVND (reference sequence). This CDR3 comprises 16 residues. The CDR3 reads CASSRSTGGAGETQYF. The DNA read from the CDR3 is TGTGCCAGTAGTAGATCGACAGGGGGCGCGGGGGAGACG.

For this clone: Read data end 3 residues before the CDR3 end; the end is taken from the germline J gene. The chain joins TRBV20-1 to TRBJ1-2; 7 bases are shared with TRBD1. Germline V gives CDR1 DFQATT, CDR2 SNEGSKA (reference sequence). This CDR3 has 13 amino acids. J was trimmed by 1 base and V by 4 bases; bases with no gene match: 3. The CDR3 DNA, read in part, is TGCAGTGCTAACAGGGGATATAACTATGGC. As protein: CSANRGYNYG. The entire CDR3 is CSANRGYNYGYTF.

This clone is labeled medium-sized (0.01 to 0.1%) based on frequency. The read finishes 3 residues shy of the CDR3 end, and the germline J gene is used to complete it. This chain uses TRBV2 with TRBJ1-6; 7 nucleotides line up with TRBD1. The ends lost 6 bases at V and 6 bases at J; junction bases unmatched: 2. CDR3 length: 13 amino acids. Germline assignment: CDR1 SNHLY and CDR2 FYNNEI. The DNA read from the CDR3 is TGTGCCAGCAGAAGACAGGGTAATTCACCC. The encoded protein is CASRRQGNSP. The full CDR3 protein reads CASRRQGNSPLHF.

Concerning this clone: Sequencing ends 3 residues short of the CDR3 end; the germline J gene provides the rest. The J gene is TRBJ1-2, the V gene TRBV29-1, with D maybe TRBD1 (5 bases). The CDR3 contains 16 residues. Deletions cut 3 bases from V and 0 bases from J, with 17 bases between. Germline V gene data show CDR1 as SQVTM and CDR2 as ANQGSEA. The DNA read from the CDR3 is TGCAGCGTTGAGGGTCAGGCGAGGGGCACTAACTATGGC. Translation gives CSVEGQARGTNYG. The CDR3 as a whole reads CSVEGQARGTNYGYTF. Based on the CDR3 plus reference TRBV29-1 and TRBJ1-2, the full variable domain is SAVISQKPSRDICQRGTSLTIQCQVDSQVTMMFWYRQQPGQSLTLIATANQGSEATYESGFVIDKFPISRPNLTFSTLTVSNMSPEDSSIYLCSVEGQARGTNYGYTFGSGTRLTVV.

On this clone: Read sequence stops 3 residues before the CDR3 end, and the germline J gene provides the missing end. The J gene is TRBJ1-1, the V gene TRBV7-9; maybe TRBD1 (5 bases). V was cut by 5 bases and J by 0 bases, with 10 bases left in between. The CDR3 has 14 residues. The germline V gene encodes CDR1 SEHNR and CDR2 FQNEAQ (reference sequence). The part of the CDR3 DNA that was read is TGTGCCAGCAGCCCCGGGGGAGTGAACACTGAA. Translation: CASSPGGVNTE. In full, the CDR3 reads CASSPGGVNTEAFF.

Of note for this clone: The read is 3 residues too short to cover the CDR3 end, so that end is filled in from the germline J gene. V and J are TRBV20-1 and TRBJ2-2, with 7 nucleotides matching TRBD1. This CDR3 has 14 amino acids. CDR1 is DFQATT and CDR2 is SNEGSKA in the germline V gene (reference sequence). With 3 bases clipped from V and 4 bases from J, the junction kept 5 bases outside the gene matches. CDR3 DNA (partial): TGCAGTGCTAGGGGGACAGCGGTCACCGGGGAG. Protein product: CSARGTAVTGE. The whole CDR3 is CSARGTAVTGELFF.

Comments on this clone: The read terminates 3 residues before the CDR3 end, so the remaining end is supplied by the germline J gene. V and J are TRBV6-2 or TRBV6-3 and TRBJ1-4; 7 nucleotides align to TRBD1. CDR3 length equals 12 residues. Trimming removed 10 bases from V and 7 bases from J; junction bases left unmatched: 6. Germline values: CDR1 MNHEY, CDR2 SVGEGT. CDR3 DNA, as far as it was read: TGTGCCACACAAGACAGGGCTGAAAAA. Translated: CATQDRAEK. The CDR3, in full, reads CATQDRAEKLFF.

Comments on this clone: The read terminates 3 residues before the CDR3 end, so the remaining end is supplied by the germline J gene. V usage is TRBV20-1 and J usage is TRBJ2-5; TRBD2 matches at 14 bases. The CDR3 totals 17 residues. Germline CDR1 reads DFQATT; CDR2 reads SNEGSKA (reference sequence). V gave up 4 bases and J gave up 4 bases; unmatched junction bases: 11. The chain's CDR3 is CSATRLAGGLIGETQYF. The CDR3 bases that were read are TGCAGTGCTACCAGACTAGCGGGAGGGCTGATAGGAGAGACC.

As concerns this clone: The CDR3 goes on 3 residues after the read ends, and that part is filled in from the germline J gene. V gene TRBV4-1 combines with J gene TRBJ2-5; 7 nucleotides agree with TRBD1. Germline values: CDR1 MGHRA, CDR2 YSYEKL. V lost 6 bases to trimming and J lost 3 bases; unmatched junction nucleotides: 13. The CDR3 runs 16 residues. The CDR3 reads CASSPLEGQKKETQYF. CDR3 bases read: TGCGCCAGCAGTCCCCTTGAGGGACAGAAAAAAGAGACC.

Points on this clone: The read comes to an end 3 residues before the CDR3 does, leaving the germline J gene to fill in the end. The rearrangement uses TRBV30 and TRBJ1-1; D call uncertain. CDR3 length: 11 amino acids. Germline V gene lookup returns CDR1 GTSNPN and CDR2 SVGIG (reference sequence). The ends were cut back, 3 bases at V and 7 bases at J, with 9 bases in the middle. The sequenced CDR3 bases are TGTGCCTGGAGCCACCGCAGTGAA. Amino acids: CAWSHRSE. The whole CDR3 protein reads CAWSHRSEAFF.

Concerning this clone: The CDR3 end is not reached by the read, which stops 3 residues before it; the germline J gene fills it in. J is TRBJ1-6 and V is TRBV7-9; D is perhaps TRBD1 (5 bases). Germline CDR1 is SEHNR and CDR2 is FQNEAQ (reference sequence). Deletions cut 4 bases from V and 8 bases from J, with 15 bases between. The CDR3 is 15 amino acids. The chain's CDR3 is CASSSGLGGDSPLHF. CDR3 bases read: TGTGCCAGCAGCTCGGGCCTCGGGGGGGATTCACCC.

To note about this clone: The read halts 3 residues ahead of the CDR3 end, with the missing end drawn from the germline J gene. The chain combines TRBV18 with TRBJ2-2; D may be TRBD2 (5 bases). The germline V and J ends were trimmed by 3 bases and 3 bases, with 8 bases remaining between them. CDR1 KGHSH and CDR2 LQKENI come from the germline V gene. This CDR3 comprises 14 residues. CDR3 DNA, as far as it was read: TGTGCCAGCTCACCCCCAGCGGACACCGGGGAG. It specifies CASSPPADTGE. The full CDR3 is CASSPPADTGELFF.

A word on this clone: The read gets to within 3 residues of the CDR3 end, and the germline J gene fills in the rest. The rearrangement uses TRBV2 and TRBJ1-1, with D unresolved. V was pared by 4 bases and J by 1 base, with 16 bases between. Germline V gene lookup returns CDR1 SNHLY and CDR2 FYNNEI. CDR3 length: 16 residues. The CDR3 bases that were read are TGTGCCAGCAGTGGGCCTGGCGGTCGACGGAACACTGAA. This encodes CASSGPGGRRNTE. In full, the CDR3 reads CASSGPGGRRNTEAFF.

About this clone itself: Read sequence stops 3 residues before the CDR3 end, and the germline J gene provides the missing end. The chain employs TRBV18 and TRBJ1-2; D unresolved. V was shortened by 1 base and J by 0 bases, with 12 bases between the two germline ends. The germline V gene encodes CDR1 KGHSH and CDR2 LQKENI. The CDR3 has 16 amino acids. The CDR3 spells CASSPQWASTNYGYTF. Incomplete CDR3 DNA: TGTGCCAGCTCACCACAATGGGCAAGTACTAACTATGGC.

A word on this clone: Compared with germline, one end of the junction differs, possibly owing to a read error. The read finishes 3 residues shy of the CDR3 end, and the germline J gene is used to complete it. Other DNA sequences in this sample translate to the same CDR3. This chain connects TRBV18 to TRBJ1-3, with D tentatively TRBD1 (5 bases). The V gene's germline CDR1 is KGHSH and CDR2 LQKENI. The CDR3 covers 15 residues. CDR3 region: CASSPEGSSGNTIYF. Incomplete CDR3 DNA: TGTGCCAGCTCACCAGAGGGGTCCTCTGGAAACACA.

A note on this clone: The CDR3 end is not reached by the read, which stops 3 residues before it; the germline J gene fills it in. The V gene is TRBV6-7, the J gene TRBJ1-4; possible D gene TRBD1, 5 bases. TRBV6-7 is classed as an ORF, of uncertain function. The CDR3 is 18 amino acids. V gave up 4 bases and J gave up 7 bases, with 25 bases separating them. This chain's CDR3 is CASSSAAHQGLGSEKLFF. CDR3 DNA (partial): TGTGCCAGCAGTTCCGCTGCCCACCAGGGTCTTGGAAGTGAAAAA.

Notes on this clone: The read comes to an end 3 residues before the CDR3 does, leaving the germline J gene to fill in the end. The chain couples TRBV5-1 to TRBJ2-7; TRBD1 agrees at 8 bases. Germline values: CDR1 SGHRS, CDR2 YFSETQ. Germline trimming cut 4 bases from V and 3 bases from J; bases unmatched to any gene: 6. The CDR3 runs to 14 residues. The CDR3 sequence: CASSAGGSIYEQYF. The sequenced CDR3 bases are TGCGCCAGCAGCGCAGGGGGCTCGATCTACGAG.

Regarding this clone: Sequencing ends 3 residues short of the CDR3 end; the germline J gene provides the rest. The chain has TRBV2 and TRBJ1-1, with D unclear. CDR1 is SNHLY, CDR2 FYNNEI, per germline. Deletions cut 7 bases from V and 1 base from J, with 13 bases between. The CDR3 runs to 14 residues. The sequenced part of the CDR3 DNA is TGTGCCAGCACCCCACGGGCGGGGAACACTGAA. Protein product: CASTPRAGNTE. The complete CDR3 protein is CASTPRAGNTEAFF.

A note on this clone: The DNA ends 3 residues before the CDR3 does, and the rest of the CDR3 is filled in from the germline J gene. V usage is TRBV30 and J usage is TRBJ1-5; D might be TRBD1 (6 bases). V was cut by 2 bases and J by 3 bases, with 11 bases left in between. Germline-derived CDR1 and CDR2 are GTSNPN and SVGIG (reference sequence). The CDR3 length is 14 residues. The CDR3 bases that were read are TGTGCCTGGAGTCGGGACACCACCAATCAGCCC. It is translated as CAWSRDTTNQP. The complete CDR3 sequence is CAWSRDTTNQPQHF.

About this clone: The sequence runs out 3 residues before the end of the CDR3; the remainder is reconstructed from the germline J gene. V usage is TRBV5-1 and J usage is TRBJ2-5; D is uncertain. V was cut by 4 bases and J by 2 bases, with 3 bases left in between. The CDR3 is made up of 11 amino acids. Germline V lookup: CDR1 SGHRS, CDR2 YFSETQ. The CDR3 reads CASSLQETQYF. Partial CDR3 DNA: TGCGCCAGCAGCCTGCAAGAGACC.

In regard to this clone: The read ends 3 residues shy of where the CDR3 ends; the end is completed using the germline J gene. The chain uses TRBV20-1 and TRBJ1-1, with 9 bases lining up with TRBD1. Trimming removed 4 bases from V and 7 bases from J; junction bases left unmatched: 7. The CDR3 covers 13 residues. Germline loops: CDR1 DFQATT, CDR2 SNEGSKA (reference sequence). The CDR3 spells CSATGQGFFEAFF. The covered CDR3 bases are TGCAGTGCTACCGGACAGGGGTTCTTTGAA.

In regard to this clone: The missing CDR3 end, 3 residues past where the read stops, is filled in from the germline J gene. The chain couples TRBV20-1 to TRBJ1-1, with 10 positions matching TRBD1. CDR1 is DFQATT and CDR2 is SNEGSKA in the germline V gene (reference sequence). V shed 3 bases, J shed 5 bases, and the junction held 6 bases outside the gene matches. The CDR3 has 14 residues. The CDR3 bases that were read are TGCAGTGCTAGGGGGACAGGGGCAGGGACTGAA. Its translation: CSARGTGAGTE. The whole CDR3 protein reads CSARGTGAGTEAFF.

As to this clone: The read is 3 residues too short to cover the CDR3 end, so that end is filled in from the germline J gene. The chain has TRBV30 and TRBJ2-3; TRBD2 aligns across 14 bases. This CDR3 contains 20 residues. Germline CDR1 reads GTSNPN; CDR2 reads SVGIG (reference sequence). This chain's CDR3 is CAWRRSLGLAGGSGGETQYF. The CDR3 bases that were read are TGTGCCTGGAGGCGCTCCCTCGGACTAGCGGGGGGCTCAGGGGGAGAGACG.

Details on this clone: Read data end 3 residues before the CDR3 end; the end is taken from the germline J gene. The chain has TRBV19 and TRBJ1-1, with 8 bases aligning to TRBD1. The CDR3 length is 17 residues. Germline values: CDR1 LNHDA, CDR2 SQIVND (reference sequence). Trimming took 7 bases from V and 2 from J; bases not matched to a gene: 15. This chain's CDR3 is CASKRDLTGDLNTEAFF. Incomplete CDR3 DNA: TGTGCCAGTAAAAGGGATTTGACAGGGGACCTAAACACTGAA.

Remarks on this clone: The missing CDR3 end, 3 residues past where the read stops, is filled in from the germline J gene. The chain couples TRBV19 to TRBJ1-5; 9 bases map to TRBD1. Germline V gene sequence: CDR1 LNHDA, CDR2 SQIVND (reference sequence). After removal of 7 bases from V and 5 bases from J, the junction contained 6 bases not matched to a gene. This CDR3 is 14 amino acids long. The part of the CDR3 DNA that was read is TGTGCCAGTACCCCGGGACAGGGAGATCAGCCC. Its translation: CASTPGQGDQP. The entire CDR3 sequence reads CASTPGQGDQPQHF.

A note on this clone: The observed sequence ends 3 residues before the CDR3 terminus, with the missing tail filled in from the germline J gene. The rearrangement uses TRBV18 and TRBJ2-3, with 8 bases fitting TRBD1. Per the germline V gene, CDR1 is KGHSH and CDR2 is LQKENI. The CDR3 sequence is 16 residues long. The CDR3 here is CASSPGQGTVRETQYF. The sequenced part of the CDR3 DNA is TGTGCCAGCTCACCAGGACAGGGTACGGTGCGAGAGACG.

The chain's CDR3 is CASSSGLAESYEQYF. CDR3 bases read: TGTGCCAGCAGCTCGGGACTAGCGGAGTCCTACGAG. V gene TRBV7-9 combines with J gene TRBJ2-7; 11 bases are shared with TRBD2. The sequenced fragment ends 3 residues before the CDR3 boundary, so the rest is inferred from the germline J gene. CDR3 length: 15 amino acids. CDR1 and CDR2 (germline): SEHNR, FQNEAQ (reference sequence). Trimming removed 4 bases from V and 1 base from J; junction bases left unmatched: 3.